These 32 T cell receptor beta chains came from one sample sequenced in a study of preoperative IRX-2 immunotherapy in early breast cancer (dated by TCRdb to between 2018 and 2020). The label giving this sample's treatment or condition can be read as: preoperative locoregional IRX-2 cytokine immunotherapy. Library preparation was by the immunoSEQ multiplex PCR assay. TCRdb mirrors the immuneACCESS table, restricted to in-frame sequences. Some clones are absent from its copies; in checked studies, under half trace to an unresolved V gene, and the reason for the others is unknown. The sample includes 30,000 or so clones, with less than 90% observed a single time. About 2.7% of the sample is taken by the ten largest. The sequences come from lymph node tissue, collected from a patient treated with IRX-2 immunotherapy. All receptors derive from a human donor with breast cancer.

This clone occurred once. The rearrangement links TRBV25-1 to TRBJ1-2; D perhaps matches TRBD1 (6 bases). Germline CDR1 MGHDK, CDR2 SYGVNS. Trimming took 3 bases from V and 1 from J, leaving 15 bases between them. This CDR3 comprises 16 residues. CDR3 DNA: TGTGCCAGCAGTGACACGACAGGAGCTCGTAACTATGGCTACACCTTC. Translated, it gives CASSDTTGARNYGYTF.

This rearrangement joins TRBV6-8 to TRBJ2-7; D possibly corresponds to TRBD1 (5 bases). The germline V gene encodes CDR1 MNHGY and CDR2 SAAAGT. V lost 10 bases, J lost 2 bases, and 21 bases lay in between. The CDR3 is 15 residues long. In DNA, the CDR3 is TGTGCCATCTCCCCCTCGGGCACACAGGCCTACGAGCAGTACTTC. This codes for CAISPSGTQAYEQYF.

This clone was recorded only once. The CDR3 spells CASSEWVGSSAPDTQYF. In DNA form, the CDR3 reads TGTGCCAGCAGTGAATGGGTTGGGTCTAGTGCCCCAGATACGCAGTATTTT. The V and J genes are TRBV25-1 and TRBJ2-3, with unresolved D. CDR1 MGHDK and CDR2 SYGVNS come from the germline V gene. V was pared by 1 base and J by 4 bases, with 18 bases between. The CDR3 covers 17 residues.

The chain uses TRBV18 and TRBJ2-7; 8 bases line up with TRBD1. The CDR3 loop spans 13 amino acids. Germline V gene sequence: CDR1 KGHSH, CDR2 LQKENI. The J segment lost 9 bases and the V segment lost 3 bases, leaving 7 bases of the junction unmatched. This chain's CDR3 is CASSPPDRVGQYF. CDR3 nucleotide sequence: TGTGCCAGCTCACCGCCGGACAGGGTTGGGCAGTACTTC.

The chain has TRBV30 and TRBJ1-6; possibly TRBD1 for D (5 bases). The ends were cut back, 2 bases at V and 13 bases at J, with 12 bases in the middle. Germline CDR1 reads GTSNPN; CDR2 reads SVGIG (reference sequence). The CDR3 has 12 amino acids. The CDR3 DNA reads TGTGCCTGGAGTTTTAAGGGGCTCCCCCTCCACTTT. It encodes CAWSFKGLPLHF.

The CDR3 DNA is TGTGCCAGCACCAAAACCGGGACCGCGGGGGGCGGAAAACTGTTTTTT. Translating it yields CASTKTGTAGGGKLFF. The gene calls are TRBV12-5 and TRBJ1-4; TRBD1 might be the D (6 bases). Per the germline V gene, CDR1 is LGHNT and CDR2 is FRNRAP. This CDR3 spans 16 amino acids.

The V gene is TRBV19, the J gene TRBJ1-5; TRBD1 matches at 7 bases. CDR3 length: 17 amino acids. V shed 4 bases, J shed 6 bases, and the junction held 15 bases outside the gene matches. In germline, CDR1 is LNHDA, CDR2 SQIVND (reference sequence). CDR3 sequence reads: CASSTLLGGGSSQPQHF. Written as DNA, the CDR3 is TGTGCCAGTAGTACTCTCCTTGGAGGGGGCAGTTCTCAGCCCCAGCATTTT.

This clone showed up just a few times. This chain links TRBV6-7 with TRBJ2-2, with D hard to call. TRBV6-7 is flagged as an ORF with uncertain function. The CDR3 covers 12 residues. V was trimmed by 10 bases and J by 4 bases, leaving 10 bases between them. The CDR3 region has the DNA TGTGCCAACCGGACCAGCACCGGGGAGCTGTTTTTT. It encodes CANRTSTGELFF.

The V and J genes are TRBV18 and TRBJ2-4; perhaps D is TRBD1 or TRBD2 (6 bases each). V dropped 2 bases and J dropped 9 bases, with 26 bases sitting between them. The CDR3 loop spans 18 amino acids. Germline loops: CDR1 KGHSH, CDR2 LQKENI. CDR3 DNA: TGTGCCAGCTCACCAAGCAGGAGGGGGACCACCGGCGGGCTCATTCAGTACTTC. Its translation is CASSPSRRGTTGGLIQYF.

The CDR3, as DNA: TGTGCCAGTAGCCCGAGGGGGCGCGGGGCCAACGTCCTGACTTTC. This sequence encodes CASSPRGRGANVLTF. This chain joins TRBV19 and TRBJ2-6, with TRBD1 matching 7 bases. The CDR3 length is 15 residues. Germline CDR1 and CDR2: LNHDA and SQIVND (reference sequence). V trimming: 6 bases; J trimming: 4 bases; junction bases outside the gene matches: 6.

The rearrangement links TRBV28 to TRBJ2-7, with 9 bases that match TRBD2. V shed 7 bases and J 4 bases; nucleotides not matched to a gene: 8. Germline V CDR1 and CDR2: MDHEN, SYDVKM. The CDR3 spans 14 residues. The CDR3 region is CASTPRLAGYEQYF. CDR3 DNA: TGTGCCAGCACTCCCCGGCTAGCGGGATACGAGCAGTACTTC.

The chain uses TRBV27 and TRBJ2-2; tentative D call: TRBD2 (6 bases). The CDR3 extends over 14 amino acids. Germline-derived CDR1 and CDR2 are MNHEY and SMNVEV (reference sequence). V lost 8 bases to trimming and J lost 3 bases, with 13 bases between them. The CDR3 sequence: CASATSPYTGELFF. Written as DNA, the CDR3 is TGTGCCAGCGCGACTAGTCCGTACACCGGGGAGCTGTTTTTT.

This rearrangement joins TRBV6-8 to TRBJ2-1; D may be TRBD1 (5 bases). Trimming took off 10 bases at V and 9 bases at J, with 25 bases between the two ends. Germline values: CDR1 MNHGY, CDR2 SAAAGT. This CDR3 spans 15 amino acids. CDR3 residues: CAISNPGGARSEQFF. The CDR3, as DNA: TGTGCCATCAGCAACCCGGGTGGGGCGCGGAGTGAGCAGTTCTTC.

The chain combines TRBV19 with TRBJ1-1, with 8 positions matching TRBD1. CDR1 LNHDA and CDR2 SQIVND come from the germline V gene (reference sequence). The CDR3 consists of 17 residues. J lost 5 bases, V lost 2 bases, and 13 bases had no gene match. The DNA of the CDR3 is TGTGCCAGTAGTATACGTGGGCAACAGGGGGTGGGGACTGAAGCTTTCTTT. This encodes CASSIRGQQGVGTEAFF.

This chain links TRBV14 with TRBJ2-7; D might be TRBD2 (6 bases). The CDR3 runs to 15 residues. Germline CDR1 reads SGHDN; CDR2 reads FVKESK. Trimming took 6 bases from V and 7 from J, leaving 22 bases between them. CDR3 residues: CASSQRWGGIGEQYF. The CDR3, as DNA: TGTGCCAGCAGTCAACGGTGGGGCGGGATAGGGGAGCAGTACTTC.

The rearrangement joins TRBV6-8 to TRBJ2-1; 15 nucleotides agree with TRBD2. The germline gives CDR1 MNHGY, CDR2 SAAAGT. The junction had 21 bases not matched to a gene; V was cut back by 6 bases and J by 9 bases. The CDR3 sequence is 20 residues long. The CDR3 here is CASRSRRGLAGGPIDREQFF. CDR3 DNA sequence: TGTGCCAGCAGGTCCCGTAGAGGACTAGCGGGGGGGCCTATAGACCGTGAGCAGTTCTTC.

The chain employs TRBV27 and TRBJ2-7, with 9 bases aligning to TRBD2. Looked up from germline, CDR1 is MNHEY and CDR2 is SMNVEV (reference sequence). Losses at the gene ends were 5 bases for V and 4 bases for J; bases not matched to a gene: 9. The CDR3 spans 15 residues. In DNA, the CDR3 is TGTGCCAGCAGTCTCACGGTTAGCGGGAGTTACGAGCAGTACTTC. Translated: CASSLTVSGSYEQYF.

The genes are TRBV28 and TRBJ2-2, with D perhaps matching TRBD1 or TRBD2 (5 bases each). This CDR3 has 16 amino acids. In germline, CDR1 is MDHEN, CDR2 SYDVKM. V gave up 3 bases and J gave up 5 bases, with 16 bases separating them. CDR3 sequence: CASSFDGASGTGELFF. CDR3 in DNA: TGTGCCAGCAGTTTTGACGGGGCGAGTGGTACCGGGGAGCTGTTTTTT.

This chain uses TRBV14 with TRBJ2-3; tentative D call: TRBD1 (5 bases). There are 15 residues in the CDR3. V was shortened by 4 bases and J by 0 bases, with 11 bases between the two germline ends. Germline V CDR1 and CDR2: SGHDN, FVKESK. CDR3 coding DNA: TGTGCCAGCAGCCGACAGACGACAAGCACAGATACGCAGTATTTT. This gives the protein CASSRQTTSTDTQYF. The variable domain in full, completed from reference TRBV14 and TRBJ2-3, reads EAGVTQFPSHSVIEKGQTVTLRCDPISGHDNLYWYRRVMGKEIKFLLHFVKESKQDESGMPNNRFLAERTGGTYSTLKVQPAELEDSGVYFCASSRQTTSTDTQYFGPGTRLTVL.

This clone was counted once. The gene calls are TRBV28 and TRBJ1-2; no firm D call. Trimming took 11 bases from V and 3 from J, leaving 13 bases between them. Germline loops: CDR1 MDHEN, CDR2 SYDVKM. CDR3 size: 12 residues. CDR3 sequence reads: CAVSSEDYGYTF. In DNA, the CDR3 is TGTGCCGTATCATCCGAGGACTATGGCTACACCTTC.

This clone was detected once. J is TRBJ1-1 and V is TRBV1. TRBV1 is a pseudogene segment. The CDR3 is 13 amino acids. In nucleotides, the CDR3 is TGCGCCAGCAGCCAGCTGCGGGGCACTGAAGCTTTCTTT. Translating it yields CASSQLRGTEAFF.

This rearrangement joins TRBV18 to TRBJ2-3, with D tentatively TRBD1 or TRBD2 (5 bases each). The CDR3 extends over 13 amino acids. From germline, CDR1 is KGHSH and CDR2 LQKENI. Trimming pared 3 bases from V and 1 base from J, leaving 5 bases between. As DNA, the CDR3 is TGTGCCAGCTCACCGGGGGGCACAGATACGCAGTATTTT. As protein: CASSPGGTDTQYF. Full variable domain (missing parts from reference TRBV18 and TRBJ2-3): NAGVMQNPRHLVRRRGQEARLRCSPMKGHSHVYWYRQLPEEGLKFMVYLQKENIIDESGMPKERFSAEFPKEGPSILRIQQVVRGDSAAYFCASSPGGTDTQYFGPGTRLTVL.

The genes are TRBV18 and TRBJ2-7; 7 bases line up with TRBD1. With 3 bases clipped from V and 6 bases from J, the junction kept 5 bases outside the gene matches. This CDR3 is built from 13 residues. CDR1 and CDR2 (germline): KGHSH, LQKENI. For the CDR3, the DNA is TGTGCCAGCTCACCCATGACAGGGTTCGAGCAGTACTTC. This sequence encodes CASSPMTGFEQYF.

The chain recombines TRBV19 with TRBJ1-2; no clear D gene. V dropped 8 bases and J dropped 5 bases, with 15 bases sitting between them. The CDR3 extends over 13 amino acids. The V gene's germline CDR1 is LNHDA and CDR2 SQIVND (reference sequence). The CDR3 spells CASQREGLYGYTF. In DNA, the CDR3 is TGTGCCAGTCAAAGGGAGGGTCTTTATGGCTACACCTTC. Combining the CDR3 with reference TRBV19 and TRBJ1-2 gives the whole variable domain DGGITQSPKYLFRKEGQNVTLSCEQNLNHDAMYWYRQDPGQGLRLIYYSQIVNDFQKGDIAEGYSVSREKKESFPLTVTSAQKNPTAFYLCASQREGLYGYTFGSGTRLTVV.

The gene calls are TRBV6-9 and TRBJ2-7; D ambiguous. This CDR3 is 15 amino acids long. From germline, CDR1 is MNHGY and CDR2 SVAAGI. Between the trimmed V and J ends, which lost 10 bases and 1 base, there was a span of 20 bases. CDR3 region: CATKPYVRVSYEQYF. For the CDR3, the DNA is TGTGCCACCAAACCTTACGTTCGGGTTTCCTACGAGCAGTACTTC.

The V gene is TRBV2, the J gene TRBJ2-3, with D tentatively TRBD1 or TRBD2 (5 bases each). Trimming removed 6 bases at V and 10 bases at J, with 20 bases between. CDR1 is SNHLY and CDR2 is FYNNEI in the germline V gene. CDR3 length: 14 amino acids. The CDR3 loop is CASRAGTAPPSQYF. DNA for the CDR3: TGTGCCAGCAGGGCCGGGACCGCACCCCCTTCGCAGTATTTT.

J is TRBJ1-1 and V is TRBV5-1; TRBD1 might be the D (5 bases). CDR1 and CDR2 from the germline V gene are SGHRS and YFSETQ. The CDR3 extends over 15 amino acids. Trimming pared 0 bases from V and 7 bases from J, leaving 16 bases between. CDR3 coding DNA: TGCGCCAGCAGCTTGGGTGGTCAGGGTCTCCTTGAAGCTTTCTTT. Protein sequence: CASSLGGQGLLEAFF.

The rearrangement links TRBV6-8 to TRBJ2-2, with 7 nucleotides matching TRBD1. V shed 0 bases, J shed 1 base, and the junction held 5 bases outside the gene matches. CDR1 MNHGY and CDR2 SAAAGT come from the germline V gene. This CDR3 has 17 residues. The CDR3 DNA reads TGTGCCAGCAGTTACTCGAAACAGGGGAGGAACACCGGGGAGCTGTTTTTT. Amino acid sequence: CASSYSKQGRNTGELFF.

The V gene is TRBV30, the J gene TRBJ1-2, with D hard to call. Germline V lookup: CDR1 GTSNPN, CDR2 SVGIG (reference sequence). V lost 0 bases, J lost 4 bases, and 9 bases lay in between. The CDR3 contains 13 residues. CDR3 residues: CAWSVSGLYGYTF. As DNA, the CDR3 is TGTGCCTGGAGTGTATCCGGGCTCTATGGCTACACCTTC.

This chain connects TRBV6-7 to TRBJ2-3, with a tentative D call TRBD1 (5 bases). TRBV6-7 is designated an ORF whose function remains uncertain. This CDR3 is built from 11 residues. V gave up 10 bases and J gave up 8 bases, with 13 bases separating them. CDR3 protein: CATSDMGTQYF. The DNA for the CDR3 is TGTGCCACCTCGGACATGGGTACGCAGTATTTT.

The chain carries TRBV6-8 and TRBJ2-1; possibly TRBD2 for D (6 bases). The CDR3 spans 22 residues. With 4 bases removed from V and 1 base from J, the gap between germline ends came to 32 bases. The V gene's germline CDR1 is MNHGY and CDR2 SAAAGT. In DNA, the CDR3 is TGTGCCAGCAGTTCGCGACGCGCAGGTGGCGTAGCGGTAGGGATATCCTACAATGAGCAGTTCTTC. Translated, it gives CASSSRRAGGVAVGISYNEQFF.

The V call is TRBV18, the J call TRBJ2-7; TRBD1 is a possible D gene (6 bases). Germline CDR1 is KGHSH and CDR2 is LQKENI. V shed 8 bases and J shed 3 bases, with 17 bases lying between them. This CDR3 is 14 amino acids long. The DNA for the CDR3 is TGTGCCAGCACCCTAGGGGGTTCGCGCTACGAGCAGTACTTC. It specifies CASTLGGSRYEQYF.